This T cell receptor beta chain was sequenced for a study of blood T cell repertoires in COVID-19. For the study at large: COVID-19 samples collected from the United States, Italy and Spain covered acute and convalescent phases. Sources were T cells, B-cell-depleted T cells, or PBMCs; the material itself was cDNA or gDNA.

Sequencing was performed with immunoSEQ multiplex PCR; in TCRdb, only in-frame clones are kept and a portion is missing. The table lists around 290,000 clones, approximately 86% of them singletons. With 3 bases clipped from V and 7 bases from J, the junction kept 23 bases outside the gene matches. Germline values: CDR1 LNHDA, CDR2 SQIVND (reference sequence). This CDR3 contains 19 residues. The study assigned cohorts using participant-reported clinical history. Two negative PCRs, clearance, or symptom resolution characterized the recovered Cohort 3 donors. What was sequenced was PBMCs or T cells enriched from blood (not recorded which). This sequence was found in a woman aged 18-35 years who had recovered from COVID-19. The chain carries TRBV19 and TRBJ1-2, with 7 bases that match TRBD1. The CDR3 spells CASSILGTVRIPFASGYTF. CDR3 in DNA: TGTGCCAGTAGTATTTTGGGGACAGTTCGAATCCCTTTCGCTAGTGGCTACACCTTC.